This entry describes one T cell receptor (beta chain). This sample is drawn from a study of technical replicates of blood from a few donors. Only in-frame clones appear in the TCRdb table, and some are missing; sequencing was by immunoSEQ multiplex PCR. The sample contains nearly 95,000 clones, 90% to 96% of which appear only once. The CDR3 consists of 15 residues. V shed 1 base and J shed 1 base, with 11 bases lying between them. Looked up from germline, CDR1 is SGHTA and CDR2 is FQGNSA. The source of this sequence is a human donor in good health. The sequencing input was T cells isolated from PBMCs. The chain links TRBV7-2 to TRBJ2-7; perhaps TRBD2 as D (6 bases). This CDR3 reads CASSLVPGESYEQYF. The CDR3 bases are TGTGCCAGCAGCTTAGTGCCGGGAGAGTCCTACGAGCAGTACTTC.